Listed here are 6 T cell receptor beta chains from one sample, sequenced in a study of blood T cell repertoires in COVID-19. The protocol was immunoSEQ multiplex PCR, while the TCRdb copy is restricted to in-frame clones and leaves out a portion. This table has about 160,000 clones, more than 70% appearing once. Sequencing input: PBMCs or T cells enriched from blood (not recorded which). These receptors all come from a man aged 35 to 55 who had recovered from COVID-19.

This sequence joins TRBV5-5 and TRBJ2-7, with 7 bases fitting TRBD1. V shed 4 bases, J shed 0 bases, and the junction held 13 bases outside the gene matches. The CDR3 sequence is 17 residues long. Germline CDR1 and CDR2: SGHKS and YYEKEE (reference sequence). The CDR3: CASSRFPGGFSSYEQYF. As DNA, the CDR3 is TGTGCCAGCAGCCGATTCCCAGGGGGTTTCAGCTCCTACGAGCAGTACTTC.

The chain employs TRBV28 and TRBJ1-2, with 8 nucleotides matching TRBD1. The germline V gene encodes CDR1 MDHEN and CDR2 SYDVKM. The CDR3 loop spans 13 amino acids. The V and J ends lost 6 bases and 7 bases, in that order; junction bases with no gene match: 7. As DNA, the CDR3 is TGTGCCAGCAGCCTAGACAGGGGTCGTGGCTACACCTTC. Translating it yields CASSLDRGRGYTF.

The chain couples TRBV19 to TRBJ1-1; 9 nucleotides align to TRBD1. Per the germline V gene, CDR1 is LNHDA and CDR2 is SQIVND (reference sequence). The CDR3 is 15 amino acids. Trimming at V came to 3 bases and at J to 3 bases, leaving 5 bases not matched to a gene. CDR3 residues: CASSIGQGFYTEAFF. CDR3 DNA: TGTGCCAGTAGTATTGGACAGGGGTTCTACACTGAAGCTTTCTTT.

The rearrangement links TRBV5-8 to TRBJ1-5; 7 nucleotides line up with TRBD1. V was clipped by 2 bases and J by 4 bases; unmatched bases: 6. The germline gives CDR1 SGHTS, CDR2 YDEGEE. This CDR3 has 15 residues. Here the CDR3 DNA reads TGTGCCAGCAGCTTAACAGGGGTCGGGAATCAGCCCCAGCATTTT. Its translation: CASSLTGVGNQPQHF.

With respect to this clone: The same CDR3 is also encoded by other DNA sequences in this sample. The rearrangement joins TRBV19 to TRBJ1-1, with no clear D. V shed 3 bases and J shed 1 base, with 6 bases lying between them. The CDR3 has 13 residues. Germline values: CDR1 LNHDA, CDR2 SQIVND (reference sequence). CDR3 coding DNA: TGTGCCAGTAGTATCCGAGGGAACACTGAAGCTTTCTTT. It encodes CASSIRGNTEAFF.

This clone was counted only a few times. CDR3 sequence reads: CASSFPDTGTYEQYV. In DNA, the CDR3 is TGTGCCAGCAGTTTCCCCGACACAGGGACCTACGAGCAGTACGTC. The gene calls are TRBV27 and TRBJ2-7, with D tentatively TRBD1 (6 bases). CDR3 size: 15 residues. V shed 3 bases and J shed 2 bases, with 14 bases lying between them. The V gene's germline CDR1 is MNHEY and CDR2 SMNVEV (reference sequence).